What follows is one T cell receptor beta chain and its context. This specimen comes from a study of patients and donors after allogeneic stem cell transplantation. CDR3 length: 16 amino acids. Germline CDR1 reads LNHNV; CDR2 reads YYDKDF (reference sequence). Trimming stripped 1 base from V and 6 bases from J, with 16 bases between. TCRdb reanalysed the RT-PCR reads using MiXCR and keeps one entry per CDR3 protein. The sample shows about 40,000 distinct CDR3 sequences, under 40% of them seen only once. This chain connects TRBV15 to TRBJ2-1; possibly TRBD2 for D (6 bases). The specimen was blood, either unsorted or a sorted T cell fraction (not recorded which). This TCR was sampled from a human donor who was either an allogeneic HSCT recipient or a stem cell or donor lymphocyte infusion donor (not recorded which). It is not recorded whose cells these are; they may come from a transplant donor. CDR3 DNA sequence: TGTGCCACCAGCAGAGTAGCGGACGGACCTGGCAATGAGCAGTTCTTC. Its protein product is CATSRVADGPGNEQFF.